The T cell receptor (beta chain) described here comes from a study of T-cell memory formation after mild COVID-19 (dated by TCRdb to about 2021). Study-level background: TCR sequence clusters from the two donors were largely donor specific. T-cell clones expanding and contracting after mild COVID-19 in a couple of donors were tracked by longitudinal TCRalpha and TCRbeta repertoire sequencing. The cohort comprised two young, previously healthy adult volunteers, one female and one male. What the research found in general, with its limitations: Contracting CD4+ clones appeared mostly in the CM and EM memory subsets, whereas CD8+ clones were enriched in EMRA. Some responding clones were found in pre-infection memory, which suggests that pre-existing cross-reactive memory T cells took part in the SARS-CoV-2 response. Only two mild cases were covered in the study, and larger cohorts including severe cases with pre-infection samples were considered necessary. Clones contracting from day 15 to 85 had balanced CD4/CD8 phenotypes, while a second wave expanding from day 15 to 37 was biased towards CD4+. SARS-CoV-2 specificity of the second-wave clones peaking on day 37 was not confirmed.

The germline V gene supplies CDR1 MNHEY and CDR2 SVGAGI. The CDR3 runs 13 residues from the cysteine to the phenylalanine. Of the read, only the CDR3 DNA is kept; its 39 bases are in frame from base 1. V gives up 5 bases and J gives up 5 bases, and the segment between their germline ends measures 10 bases. Concerning this clonotype itself: There is no known antigen for this receptor. No base quality values were provided; no much bigger clone lies one nucleotide off.

The instrument given in TCRdb is Illumina NovaSeq 6000. TCRalpha and TCRbeta cDNA libraries were built by 5'RACE with constant-segment primers, adding sample barcodes and unique molecular identifiers. RNA was extracted from every sample with Trizol reagent. Library amplification was performed in two PCR steps, and a second sample barcode and Illumina TruSeq adapters were introduced in the second step. Sequencing of libraries was performed on an Illumina NovaSeq with 2 x 150 bp paired-end reads. The original methods were these. With migec v1.2.7, reads were demultiplexed and then collapsed into UMI-guided consensus sequences. Using mixcr v2.1.11, UMI consensuses were aligned to TRA and TRB V and J templates and then assembled into clonotypes. A clonotype was counted as expanded or contracted only if both edgeR and NoisET called the change significant, with noise models trained on biological replicates. For edgeR calls, the thresholds were a false discovery rate-adjusted p below 0.01 and a log2 fold-change of 1. As an exploratory analysis of dynamics, PCA with hierarchical clustering was applied to max-normalized trajectories of the 1000 most abundant clonotypes. Each responding clone was given a CD4 or CD8 phenotype based on the CD4+ and CD8+ repertoires, which had been sequenced separately. Starting from the raw public reads, TCRdb applied fastp trimming at Q25, assembled clones with MiXCR and retained in-frame beta chains. Each record represents a unique CDR3 protein, reported with the most common genes and DNA among its rows. TCRdb's processing, not the authors', yielded these V and J calls. This sample has some 50,000 distinct CDR3 sequences in its table, and roughly a quarter of those were observed once. Around two fifths of the sample is taken by the ten largest.

PBMCs were isolated by Ficoll-Paque density gradient centrifugation. The sequence was collected from a man between 18 and 29 years old who had mild COVID-19 (a few samples of this study predate the infection). The sample titles of this study are shuffled in the database, so cell type and time point are left out; the donor was told from shared clones. The chain uses TRBV6-5 and TRBJ1-5; the D segment could be TRBD1, given 6 matching bases. The source material was PBMCs or a T cell subset sorted from them (not recorded which). In nucleotides, the sequence is TGTGCCAGCAGTACAGGACAGCATCAGCCCCAGCATTTT. Protein translation: CASSTGQHQPQHF.